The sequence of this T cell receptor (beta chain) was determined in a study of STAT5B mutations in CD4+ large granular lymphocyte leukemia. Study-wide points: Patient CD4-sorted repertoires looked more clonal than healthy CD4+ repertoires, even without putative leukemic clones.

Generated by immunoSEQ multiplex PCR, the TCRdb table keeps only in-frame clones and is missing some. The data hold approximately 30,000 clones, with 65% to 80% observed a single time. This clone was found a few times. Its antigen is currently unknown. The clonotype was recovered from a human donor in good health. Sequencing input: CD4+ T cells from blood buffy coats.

In DNA, the CDR3 is TGTGCCAGCAGCGCCGGGGTAGGCTCCTACGAGCAGTACTTC. Translated: CASSAGVGSYEQYF. The chain is built from TRBV5-6 and TRBJ2-7; weak D call: TRBD2 (5 bases). Germline V gene data show CDR1 as SGHDT and CDR2 as YYEEEE. V dropped 4 bases and J dropped 0 bases, with 11 bases sitting between them. CDR3 length equals 14 residues.